Listed here are 5 T cell receptor beta chains from one sample, sequenced in a study of blood T cell repertoires in COVID-19. Profiling relied on immunoSEQ multiplex PCR, and the TCRdb table lists in-frame clones only, not all of them. This sample has about 250,000 clones, with 88% found just once. Sequences were obtained from peripheral blood. The receptors were sampled from a woman in her thirties or forties who had recovered from COVID-19.

The chain employs TRBV18 and TRBJ1-4; 8 nucleotides match TRBD1. V dropped 6 bases and J dropped 6; count of bases not matched to a gene: 9. The CDR3 has 15 residues. The germline V gene encodes CDR1 KGHSH and CDR2 LQKENI. CDR3 residues: CASSQNQGADEKLFF. DNA of the CDR3: TGTGCCAGCTCTCAGAACCAGGGGGCAGATGAAAAACTGTTTTTT.

Only one count was recorded for this clone. The chain employs TRBV19 and TRBJ2-3; 10 bases line up with TRBD2. This CDR3 comprises 17 residues. V shed 6 bases and J 6 bases; nucleotides not matched to a gene: 15. Per the germline V gene, CDR1 is LNHDA and CDR2 is SQIVND (reference sequence). CDR3 protein: CASSLRLSGRAQDTQYF. The CDR3 nucleotides read TGTGCCAGTAGCCTCCGACTAAGCGGGAGGGCCCAGGATACGCAGTATTTT.

This chain's CDR3 is CASSLHRTSGATGEQFF. The CDR3 DNA follows: TGTGCCAGCAGTTTACACCGGACTAGCGGGGCCACTGGTGAGCAGTTCTTC. V is TRBV28 and J is TRBJ2-1; 12 bases match TRBD2. The CDR3 loop spans 17 amino acids. V shed 2 bases, J shed 9 bases, and the junction held 11 bases outside the gene matches. The germline V gene has CDR1 MDHEN and CDR2 SYDVKM. The complete variable domain, with remaining parts taken from reference TRBV28 and TRBJ2-1, reads DVKVTQSSRYLVKRTGEKVFLECVQDMDHENMFWYRQDPGLGLRLIYFSYDVKMKEKGDIPEGYSVSREKKERFSLILESASTNQTSMYLCASSLHRTSGATGEQFFGPGTRLTVL.

This clone has a handful of counts. The genes are TRBV5-6 and TRBJ2-7; 8 bases line up with TRBD1. The CDR3 has 14 residues. Germline-derived CDR1 and CDR2 are SGHDT and YYEEEE. V trimming: 4 bases; J trimming: 0 bases; junction bases outside the gene matches: 3. CDR3 residues: CASSPTGASYEQYF. The CDR3 nucleotides are TGTGCCAGCAGCCCGACAGGGGCCTCCTACGAGCAGTACTTC.

V gene TRBV4-1 combines with J gene TRBJ1-1; tentatively, D is TRBD1 (5 bases). V lost 0 bases and J 1 base, leaving 12 bases between the germline ends. CDR1 and CDR2 from the germline V gene are MGHRA and YSYEKL. The CDR3 loop spans 16 amino acids. The CDR3 DNA follows: TGCGCCAGCAGCCAAGAGGGGGGAGGGAGGAACACTGAAGCTTTCTTT. Its translation is CASSQEGGGRNTEAFF.